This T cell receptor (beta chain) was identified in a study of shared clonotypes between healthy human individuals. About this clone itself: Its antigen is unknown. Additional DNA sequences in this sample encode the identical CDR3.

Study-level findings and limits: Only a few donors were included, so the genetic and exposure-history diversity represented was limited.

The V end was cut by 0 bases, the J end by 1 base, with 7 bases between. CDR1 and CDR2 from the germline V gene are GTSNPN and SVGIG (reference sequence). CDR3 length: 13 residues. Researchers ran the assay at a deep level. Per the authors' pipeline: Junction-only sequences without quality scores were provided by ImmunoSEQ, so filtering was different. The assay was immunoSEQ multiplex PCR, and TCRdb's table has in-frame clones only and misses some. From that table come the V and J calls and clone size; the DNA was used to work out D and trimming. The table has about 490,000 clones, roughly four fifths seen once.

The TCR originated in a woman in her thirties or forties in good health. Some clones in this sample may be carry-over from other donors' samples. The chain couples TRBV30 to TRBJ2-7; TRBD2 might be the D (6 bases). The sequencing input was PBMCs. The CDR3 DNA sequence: TGTGCCTGGAGTGTTGGGGGGTCCTACGAGCAGTACTTC. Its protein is CAWSVGGSYEQYF.